These 18 T cell receptor beta chains share one sample of origin, sequenced in a study of blood T cell repertoires in COVID-19. The protocol was immunoSEQ multiplex PCR, while the TCRdb copy is restricted to in-frame clones and leaves out a portion. The table includes 150,000 or so clones, around 80% detected once. Sequences were obtained from peripheral blood. All receptors derive from a woman in her sixties or seventies with acute or convalescent COVID-19.

The chain carries TRBV9 and TRBJ2-3; 9 nucleotides agree with TRBD2. Losses at the gene ends were 4 bases for V and 4 bases for J; bases not matched to a gene: 10. Germline CDR1 reads SGDLS; CDR2 reads YYNGEE. This CDR3 is built from 16 residues. The DNA for the CDR3 is TGTGCCAGCAGCCAGGGACTAGCTAGAGGGGCAGATACGCAGTATTTT. Translated, it gives CASSQGLARGADTQYF. Combining the CDR3 with reference TRBV9 and TRBJ2-3 gives the whole variable domain DSGVTQTPKHLITATGQRVTLRCSPRSGDLSVYWYQQSLDQGLQFLIQYYNGEERAKGNILERFSAQQFPDLHSELNLSSLELGDSALYFCASSQGLARGADTQYFGPGTRLTVL.

The chain links TRBV24-1 to TRBJ2-5; 7 nucleotides align to TRBD1. After removal of 7 bases from V and 2 bases from J, the junction contained 12 bases not matched to a gene. CDR3 size: 16 residues. Germline CDR1 is KGHDR and CDR2 is SFDVKD. The CDR3 is CATSGMAQGLQETQYF. The CDR3 nucleotides read TGTGCCACCAGCGGTATGGCACAGGGGTTACAAGAGACCCAGTACTTC.

In this sample, this clone turned up once. The rearrangement uses TRBV7-2 and TRBJ2-7, with 7 bases fitting TRBD1. CDR1 SGHTA and CDR2 FQGNSA come from the germline V gene. CDR3 size: 12 residues. V shed 5 bases and J 4 bases; nucleotides not matched to a gene: 2. CDR3 in amino acids: CASSVQGYEQYF. Here the CDR3 DNA reads TGTGCCAGCAGCGTACAGGGGTACGAGCAGTACTTC.

V gene TRBV9 combines with J gene TRBJ2-2; 12 bases map to TRBD2. Per the germline V gene, CDR1 is SGDLS and CDR2 is YYNGEE. The CDR3 is 17 amino acids. The V gene end was trimmed by 1 base and the J gene end by 0 bases; junction bases not matched to a gene: 1. The chain's CDR3 is CASSVLAGGPNTGELFF. The CDR3, as DNA: TGTGCCAGCAGCGTACTAGCGGGGGGGCCGAACACCGGGGAGCTGTTTTTT.

This chain uses TRBV5-5 with TRBJ2-3, with D maybe TRBD1 (6 bases). The V end was cut by 2 bases, the J end by 0 bases, with 7 bases between. CDR1 is SGHKS, CDR2 YYEKEE, per germline (reference sequence). CDR3 length: 14 residues. DNA of the CDR3: TGTGCCAGCAGCTTAGGACAGAGCACAGATACGCAGTATTTT. Protein: CASSLGQSTDTQYF.

The rearrangement uses TRBV7-3 and TRBJ2-1; D might be TRBD1 (6 bases). CDR3 length: 15 amino acids. V was clipped by 0 bases and J by 8 bases, with 14 bases between them. The germline V gene has CDR1 SGHTA and CDR2 FQGTGA. The CDR3 region is CASSLTGARLDEQFF. CDR3 sequence (DNA): TGTGCCAGCAGCTTAACGGGGGCCCGGTTGGATGAGCAGTTCTTC.

The chain employs TRBV5-1 and TRBJ1-1; TRBD1 is a possible D gene (5 bases). The CDR3 has 11 residues. V gave up 5 bases and J gave up 8 bases, with 10 bases separating them. CDR1 SGHRS and CDR2 YFSETQ come from the germline V gene. The CDR3 region is CASRDIAEAFF. CDR3 in DNA: TGCGCCAGCAGGGACATCGCAGAAGCTTTCTTT.

The chain has TRBV28 and TRBJ2-7; no firm D call. Deletions cut 4 bases from V and 2 bases from J, with 21 bases between. The CDR3 extends over 17 amino acids. The germline V gene encodes CDR1 MDHEN and CDR2 SYDVKM. The CDR3 DNA sequence: TGTGCCAGCAGTTCCGCCATTACCGAACTTCGTCCCTACGAGCAGTACTTC. Its protein is CASSSAITELRPYEQYF. The variable domain in full, completed from reference TRBV28 and TRBJ2-7, reads DVKVTQSSRYLVKRTGEKVFLECVQDMDHENMFWYRQDPGLGLRLIYFSYDVKMKEKGDIPEGYSVSREKKERFSLILESASTNQTSMYLCASSSAITELRPYEQYFGPGTRLTVT.

This clone was counted a few times. This sequence joins TRBV19 and TRBJ1-1, with 9 nucleotides matching TRBD1. The CDR3 is made up of 14 amino acids. V shed 5 bases and J 3 bases; nucleotides not matched to a gene: 4. CDR1 LNHDA and CDR2 SQIVND come from the germline V gene (reference sequence). In DNA, the CDR3 is TGTGCCAGTAGTCTACAGGGGGCGGACACTGAAGCTTTCTTT. Amino acids: CASSLQGADTEAFF.

The chain links TRBV19 to TRBJ1-3; D gene unclear. The CDR3 loop spans 10 amino acids. Germline values: CDR1 LNHDA, CDR2 SQIVND (reference sequence). CDR3 amino acids: CTHSGNTIYF. The CDR3 nucleotides read TGTACTCACTCTGGAAACACCATATATTTT.

The V and J genes are TRBV19 and TRBJ2-7; 7 bases are a match to TRBD1. V lost 6 bases to trimming and J lost 3 bases; unmatched junction nucleotides: 5. Germline CDR1 reads LNHDA; CDR2 reads SQIVND (reference sequence). This CDR3 comprises 13 residues. The CDR3, as DNA: TGTGCCAGTAGAAGACAGGGAGTCTACGAGCAGTACTTC. Translated, it gives CASRRQGVYEQYF.

The rearrangement joins TRBV10-3 to TRBJ1-1; TRBD1 aligns across 11 bases. The germline V gene has CDR1 ENHRY and CDR2 SYGVKD. The CDR3 is 16 amino acids. V was clipped by 2 bases and J by 0 bases; unmatched bases: 2. CDR3 in amino acids: CAISERDRGLNTEAFF. The CDR3 nucleotides read TGTGCCATCAGTGAGCGGGACAGGGGGTTGAACACTGAAGCTTTCTTT.

The chain joins TRBV4-1 to TRBJ1-2; a weak D match, TRBD1 (6 bases). CDR1 is MGHRA, CDR2 YSYEKL, per germline. V lost 3 bases, J lost 4 bases, and 21 bases lay in between. This CDR3 comprises 17 residues. The CDR3 DNA is TGCGCCAGCAGCCAGGGTTGGACGGGAGGGGGGATCTATGGCTACACCTTC. It is translated as CASSQGWTGGGIYGYTF.

The chain links TRBV14 to TRBJ1-6, with 7 bases matching TRBD1. This CDR3 is 13 amino acids long. The trim removed 4 bases at V and 18 bases at J, leaving 12 bases unmatched. The germline gives CDR1 SGHDN, CDR2 FVKESK. CDR3 in amino acids: CASSPTRAGGPHF. The CDR3 nucleotides are TGTGCCAGCAGCCCAACCAGGGCAGGGGGGCCCCACTTT. The full variable domain, completed using reference TRBV14 and TRBJ1-6, is EAGVTQFPSHSVIEKGQTVTLRCDPISGHDNLYWYRRVMGKEIKFLLHFVKESKQDESGMPNNRFLAERTGGTYSTLKVQPAELEDSGVYFCASSPTRAGGPHFGNGTRLTVT.

This clone was observed a handful of times. This chain joins TRBV4-3 and TRBJ1-3; no clear D gene. The CDR3 extends over 17 amino acids. The germline CDR1 and CDR2 sequences are LGHNA and YSLEER. Trimming took off 1 base at V and 2 bases at J, with 15 bases between the two ends. CDR3 in amino acids: CASSQGTREQTGNTIYF. The DNA for the CDR3 is TGCGCCAGCAGCCAAGGCACCCGGGAACAGACTGGAAACACCATATATTTT.

The chain recombines TRBV4-1 with TRBJ1-3; D unresolved. The germline gives CDR1 MGHRA, CDR2 YSYEKL. CDR3 length: 16 amino acids. V shed 1 base and J shed 4 bases, with 14 bases lying between them. CDR3 bases: TGCGCCAGCAGCCAAGGTTGGAGGGAAGTAGGAAACACCATATATTTT. Residues: CASSQGWREVGNTIYF.

The chain links TRBV5-6 to TRBJ1-2, with D unclear. Looked up from germline, CDR1 is SGHDT and CDR2 is YYEEEE. The CDR3 totals 13 residues. V was pared by 2 bases and J by 6 bases, with 11 bases between. The CDR3 region is CASSFQVLHGYTF. In DNA, the CDR3 is TGTGCCAGCAGCTTTCAGGTCCTCCATGGCTACACCTTC.

The V and J genes are TRBV1 and TRBJ2-2; TRBD1, the D gene given by the table, was not confirmed from the DNA. TRBV1 is marked as a pseudogene. This CDR3 is 18 amino acids long. CDR3 in DNA: TGCACCAGCAGCCAGGAGGGGGCGACAGGGGGCAACACCGGGGAGCTGTTTTTT. This sequence encodes CTSSQEGATGGNTGELFF.